This entry describes one T cell receptor (beta chain). Its specificity is unknown. In germline, CDR1 is LNHDA, CDR2 SQIVND (reference sequence). Trimming stripped 3 bases from V and 6 bases from J, with 11 bases between. CDR3 length equals 13 residues. Sequenced by immunoSEQ multiplex PCR; TCRdb stores in-frame clones only, minus some. The table shows about 2.4 million clones, with roughly 93% occurring only once. The data were taken from a study of shared clonotypes between healthy human individuals. Overall study results and limits: Naive CD4 clonotype sharing across a handful of donors was 4.5% to 6%.

The origin of this receptor is a man aged 18 to 29 in good health. Some clones in this sample may be carry-over from other donors' samples. This chain connects TRBV19 to TRBJ1-2, with D unclear. Sequenced sample: naive CD4+ T cells from PBMCs. As to subset: CD45RA+ positively selected. Written as DNA, the CDR3 is TGTGCCAGTAGTATCCAGACCTGGGATGGCTACACCTTC. Protein product: CASSIQTWDGYTF.